This T cell receptor (beta chain) was identified during a study of blood T cell repertoires in COVID-19. There are 13 residues in the CDR3. From germline, CDR1 is SSHAT and CDR2 FNYEAQ (reference sequence). In the original analysis: Quantification of nucleated cells was approximated via reference gene primer amplification. TCRdb's copy holds only in-frame clones and misses some; the assay was immunoSEQ multiplex PCR. V, J and clone size are those of that table, while D and trimming were read from the DNA. The data hold some 95,000 clones, with about 89% observed a single time. Points on this clone: Germline and junction disagree at one end, which may indicate a read error.

This rearrangement joins TRBV7-7 to TRBJ2-7; the match to TRBD1 covers 9 bases. This receptor was taken from a human donor with active COVID-19. The donor label of this sample is uncertain. Sequencing input: peripheral blood. CDR3 sequence: CASSRDRDDEQYF. The CDR3 nucleotides are TGTGCTAGCAGCCGGGACAGGGACGACGAGCAGTACTTC.